This T cell receptor (beta chain) was sequenced during a study of T cells in Graves' hyperthyroidism and ophthalmopathy. The TCR beta CDR3 regions underwent amplification using RNA transcripts as the source. The TCR CDR3 was amplified in a first-round RT-PCR using the HTBI primer set. In TCRdb, the multiplex PCR reads were re-called with MiXCR into one record per CDR3 protein. This table holds more than 650,000 distinct CDR3 sequences, 14% found once. Germline CDR1 and CDR2: SGHAT and FQNNGV. The length of the CDR3 is 15 residues. Trimming cost V 5 bases and J 8 bases; bases outside gene matches: 8. This clonotype was observed at least ten times.

V gene TRBV11-2 combines with J gene TRBJ2-1; TRBD2 agrees at 11 bases. The sequencing input was blood. This receptor was obtained from a woman aged 18-30 years with Graves' hyperthyroidism. Written as DNA, the CDR3 is TGTGCCAGCAGCGAAACTAGCGGGAGTATATATGAGCAGTTCTTC. Its translation: CASSETSGSIYEQFF.